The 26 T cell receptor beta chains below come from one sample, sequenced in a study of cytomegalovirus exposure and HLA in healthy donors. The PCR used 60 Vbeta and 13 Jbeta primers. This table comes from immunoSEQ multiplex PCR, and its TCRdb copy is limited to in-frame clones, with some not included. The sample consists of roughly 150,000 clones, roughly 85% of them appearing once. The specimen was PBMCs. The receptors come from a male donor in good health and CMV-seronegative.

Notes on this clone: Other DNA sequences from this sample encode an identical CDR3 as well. CDR3 protein: CASSSGQGATYGYTF. The DNA for the CDR3 is TGTGCCAGCAGCTCGGGACAGGGGGCGACCTATGGCTACACCTTC. This sequence joins TRBV7-9 and TRBJ1-2, with 12 positions matching TRBD1. The CDR3 sequence is 15 residues long. V lost 4 bases, J lost 4 bases, and 4 bases stayed unmatched. Germline lookup yields CDR1 SEHNR and CDR2 FQNEAQ (reference sequence).

This chain's CDR3 is CASSSVRTGGDYGYTF. The CDR3 bases are TGTGCCAGCAGTTCCGTCCGGACAGGGGGAGATTATGGCTACACCTTC. The rearrangement uses TRBV28 and TRBJ1-2; 10 nucleotides match TRBD1. The CDR3 is made up of 16 amino acids. Per germline, CDR1 MDHEN and CDR2 SYDVKM. Trimming cost V 4 bases and J 5 bases; bases outside gene matches: 10.

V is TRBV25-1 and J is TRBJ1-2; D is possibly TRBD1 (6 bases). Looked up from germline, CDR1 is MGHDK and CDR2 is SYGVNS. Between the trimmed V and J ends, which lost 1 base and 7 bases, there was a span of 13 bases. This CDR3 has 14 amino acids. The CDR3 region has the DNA TGTGCCAGCAGTGAATTCAGGGGTAATGTTGGCTACACCTTC. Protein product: CASSEFRGNVGYTF.

CDR3 protein: CASSFRTGENYGYTF. The CDR3 nucleotides read TGCGCCAGCAGCTTCAGGACAGGGGAGAACTATGGCTACACCTTC. The chain recombines TRBV5-1 with TRBJ1-2, with 9 bases that match TRBD1. CDR1 is SGHRS, CDR2 YFSETQ, per germline. The ends lost 2 bases at V and 2 bases at J; junction bases unmatched: 4. CDR3 length equals 15 residues.

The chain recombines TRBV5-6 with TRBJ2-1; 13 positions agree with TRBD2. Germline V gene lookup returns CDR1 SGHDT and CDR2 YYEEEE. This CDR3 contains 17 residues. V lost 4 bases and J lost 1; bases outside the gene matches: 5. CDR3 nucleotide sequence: TGTGCCAGCAGCCTGAGGACTAGCGGGAGTTCCTACAATGAGCAGTTCTTC. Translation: CASSLRTSGSSYNEQFF.

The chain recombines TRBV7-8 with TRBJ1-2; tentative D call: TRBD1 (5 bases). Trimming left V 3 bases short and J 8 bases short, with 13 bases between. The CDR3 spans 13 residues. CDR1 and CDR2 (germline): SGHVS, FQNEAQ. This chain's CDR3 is CASSFQGGGGYTF. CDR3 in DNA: TGTGCCAGCAGCTTCCAGGGTGGTGGCGGCTACACCTTC.

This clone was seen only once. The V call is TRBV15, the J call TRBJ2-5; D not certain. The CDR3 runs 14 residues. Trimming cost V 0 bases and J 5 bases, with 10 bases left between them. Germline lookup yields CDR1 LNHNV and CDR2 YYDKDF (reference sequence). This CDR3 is CATSRDPPRETQYF. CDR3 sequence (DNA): TGTGCCACCAGCAGAGATCCCCCCCGGGAGACCCAGTACTTC.

The CDR3 DNA reads TGTGCCAGCAGCCCCAGTCTAGGAACTAATGAAAAACTGTTTTTT. Translating gives CASSPSLGTNEKLFF. This chain links TRBV7-2 with TRBJ1-4; D gene uncertain. The germline V and J ends were trimmed by 5 bases and 1 base, with 11 bases remaining between them. The CDR3 spans 15 residues. CDR1 and CDR2 (germline): SGHTA, FQGNSA.

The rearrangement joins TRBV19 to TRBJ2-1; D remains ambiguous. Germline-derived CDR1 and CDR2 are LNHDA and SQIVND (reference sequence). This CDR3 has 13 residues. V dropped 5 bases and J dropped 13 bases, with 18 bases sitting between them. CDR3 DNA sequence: TGTGCCAGTAGTTCTTCGCTATCCGGTGTCCAGTTCTTC. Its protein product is CASSSSLSGVQFF.

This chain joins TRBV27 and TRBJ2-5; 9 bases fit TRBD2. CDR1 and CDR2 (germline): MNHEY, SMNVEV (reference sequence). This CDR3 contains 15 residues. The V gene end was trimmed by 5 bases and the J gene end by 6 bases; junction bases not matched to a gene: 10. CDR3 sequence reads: CASSPNAGGDKTQYF. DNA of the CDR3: TGTGCCAGCAGTCCTAATGCGGGGGGGGATAAGACCCAGTACTTC.

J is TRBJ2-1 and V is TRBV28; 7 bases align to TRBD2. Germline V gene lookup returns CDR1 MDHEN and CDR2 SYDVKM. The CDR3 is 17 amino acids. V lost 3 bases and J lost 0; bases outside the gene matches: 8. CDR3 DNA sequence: TGTGCCAGCAGTTTGTGGACTAGGAGAAGCTCCTACAATGAGCAGTTCTTC. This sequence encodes CASSLWTRRSSYNEQFF.

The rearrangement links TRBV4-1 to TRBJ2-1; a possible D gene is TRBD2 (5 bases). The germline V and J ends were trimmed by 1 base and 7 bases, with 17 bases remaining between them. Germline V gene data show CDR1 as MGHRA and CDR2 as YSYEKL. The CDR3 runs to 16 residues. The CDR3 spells CASSQASLAIRNEQFF. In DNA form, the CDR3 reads TGCGCCAGCAGCCAAGCATCTCTAGCTATACGGAATGAGCAGTTCTTC.

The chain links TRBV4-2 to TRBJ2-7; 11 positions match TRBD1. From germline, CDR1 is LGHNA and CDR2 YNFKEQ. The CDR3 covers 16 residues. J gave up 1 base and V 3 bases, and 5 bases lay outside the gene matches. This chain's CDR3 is CASSQLGTGGSYEQYF. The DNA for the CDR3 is TGTGCCAGCAGCCAGCTCGGGACAGGGGGGTCCTACGAGCAGTACTTC.

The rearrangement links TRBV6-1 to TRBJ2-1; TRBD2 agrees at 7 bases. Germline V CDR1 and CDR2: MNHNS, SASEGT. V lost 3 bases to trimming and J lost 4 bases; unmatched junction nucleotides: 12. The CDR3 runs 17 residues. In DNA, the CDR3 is TGTGCCAGCAGTGATGAGGTAGTCCGCGGGGGATACAATGAGCAGTTCTTC. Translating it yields CASSDEVVRGGYNEQFF.

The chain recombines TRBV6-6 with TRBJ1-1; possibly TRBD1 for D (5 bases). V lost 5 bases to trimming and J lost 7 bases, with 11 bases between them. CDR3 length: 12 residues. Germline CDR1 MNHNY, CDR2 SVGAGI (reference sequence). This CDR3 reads CASSQGLVEAFF. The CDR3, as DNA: TGTGCCAGCAGTCAGGGACTTGTTGAAGCTTTCTTT.

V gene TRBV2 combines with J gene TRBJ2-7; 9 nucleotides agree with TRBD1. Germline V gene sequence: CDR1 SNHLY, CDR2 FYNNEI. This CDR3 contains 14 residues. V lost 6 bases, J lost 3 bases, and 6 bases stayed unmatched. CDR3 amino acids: CASSVGQGIYEQYF. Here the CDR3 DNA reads TGTGCCAGCAGCGTGGGACAGGGAATCTACGAGCAGTACTTC.

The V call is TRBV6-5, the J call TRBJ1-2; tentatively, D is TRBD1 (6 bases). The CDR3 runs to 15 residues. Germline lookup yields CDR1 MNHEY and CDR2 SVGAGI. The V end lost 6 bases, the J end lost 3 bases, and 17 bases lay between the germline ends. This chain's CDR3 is CASSALGGRYYGYTF. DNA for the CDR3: TGTGCCAGCAGCGCGTTGGGGGGGCGCTACTATGGCTACACCTTC.

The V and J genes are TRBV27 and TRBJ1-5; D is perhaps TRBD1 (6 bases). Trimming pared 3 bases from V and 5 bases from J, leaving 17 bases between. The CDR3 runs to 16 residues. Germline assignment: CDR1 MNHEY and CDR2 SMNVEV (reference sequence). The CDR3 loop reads CASSLGTSGTHQPQHF. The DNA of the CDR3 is TGTGCCAGCAGTTTGGGGACATCTGGGACCCATCAGCCCCAGCATTTT.

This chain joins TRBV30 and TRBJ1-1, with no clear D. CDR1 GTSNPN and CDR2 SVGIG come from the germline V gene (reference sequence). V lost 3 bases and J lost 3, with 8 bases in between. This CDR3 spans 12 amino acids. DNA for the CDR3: TGTGCCTGGAGCGCCAGTTACACTGAAGCTTTCTTT. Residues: CAWSASYTEAFF.

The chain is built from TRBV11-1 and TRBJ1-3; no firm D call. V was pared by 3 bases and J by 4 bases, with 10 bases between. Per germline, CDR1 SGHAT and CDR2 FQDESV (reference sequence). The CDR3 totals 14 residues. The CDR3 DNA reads TGTGCCAGCAGCTTCGCGGGGTACGGAAACACCATATATTTT. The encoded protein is CASSFAGYGNTIYF.

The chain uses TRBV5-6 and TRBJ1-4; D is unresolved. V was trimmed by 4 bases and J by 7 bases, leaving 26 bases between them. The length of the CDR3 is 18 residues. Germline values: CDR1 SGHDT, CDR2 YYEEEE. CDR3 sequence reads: CASSKEIRMKDSGEKLFF. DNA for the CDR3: TGTGCCAGCAGCAAGGAGATCCGGATGAAGGACTCGGGTGAAAAACTGTTTTTT.

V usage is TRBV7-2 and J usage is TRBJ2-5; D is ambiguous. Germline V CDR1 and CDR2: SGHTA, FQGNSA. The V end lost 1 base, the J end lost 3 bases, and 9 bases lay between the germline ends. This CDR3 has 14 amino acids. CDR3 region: CASSLVHIEETQYF. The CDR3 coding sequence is TGTGCCAGCAGCTTAGTGCATATAGAAGAGACCCAGTACTTC.

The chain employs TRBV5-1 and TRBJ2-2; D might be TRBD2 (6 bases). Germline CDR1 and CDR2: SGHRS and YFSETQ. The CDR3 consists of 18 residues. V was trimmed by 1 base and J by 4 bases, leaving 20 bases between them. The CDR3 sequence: CASSLNVWGRESTGELFF. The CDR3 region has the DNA TGCGCCAGCAGCTTGAACGTGTGGGGCCGGGAGTCCACCGGGGAGCTGTTTTTT.

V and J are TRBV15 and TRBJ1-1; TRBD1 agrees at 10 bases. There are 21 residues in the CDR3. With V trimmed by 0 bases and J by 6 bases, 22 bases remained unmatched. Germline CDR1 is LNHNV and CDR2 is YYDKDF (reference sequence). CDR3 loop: CATSRDGRITGTGVLSPEAFF. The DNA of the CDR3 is TGTGCCACCAGCAGAGATGGCCGCATCACCGGGACAGGGGTCCTCTCCCCTGAAGCTTTCTTT.

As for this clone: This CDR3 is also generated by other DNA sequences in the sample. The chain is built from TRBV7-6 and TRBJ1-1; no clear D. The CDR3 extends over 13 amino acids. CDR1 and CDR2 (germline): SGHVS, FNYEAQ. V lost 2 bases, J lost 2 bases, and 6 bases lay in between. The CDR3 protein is CASSLTENTEAFF. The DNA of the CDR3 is TGTGCCAGCAGCTTAACAGAAAACACTGAAGCTTTCTTT.

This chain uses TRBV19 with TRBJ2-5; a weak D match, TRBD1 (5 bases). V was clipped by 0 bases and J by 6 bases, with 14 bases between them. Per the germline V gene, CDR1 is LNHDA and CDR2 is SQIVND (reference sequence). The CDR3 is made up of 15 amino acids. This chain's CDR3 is CASSIDSAGMKTQYF. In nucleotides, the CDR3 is TGTGCCAGTAGTATAGATTCGGCAGGGATGAAGACCCAGTACTTC. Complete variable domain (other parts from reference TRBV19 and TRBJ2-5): DGGITQSPKYLFRKEGQNVTLSCEQNLNHDAMYWYRQDPGQGLRLIYYSQIVNDFQKGDIAEGYSVSREKKESFPLTVTSAQKNPTAFYLCASSIDSAGMKTQYFGPGTRLLVL.